These 16 T cell receptor beta chains share one sample of origin, sequenced in a study of CD8 T cells in Susac syndrome. The RNA, about 0.5 to 1 ug, was put through reverse transcription using random hexamers. TCRdb fed the immunoSEQ multiplex PCR reads into MiXCR, producing one record per CDR3 protein. The profile shows 150,000 to 200,000 distinct CDR3 sequences, over 90% of them singletons. The sequencing input was CD4+ T cells from PBMCs. These receptor sequences come from a human donor with Susac syndrome.

This clonotype was seen more than once but under ten times. Its ends do not fully match the called genes, so a read error is possible. The genes are TRBV20-1 and TRBJ1-1; D gene uncertain. Germline assignment: CDR1 DFQATT and CDR2 SNEGSKA (reference sequence). The CDR3 loop spans 14 amino acids. The CDR3 DNA reads as TGCAGTGCCCAATCCGGGAAGCCGAACACTGAAGCTTTTTTT. Its translation: CSAQSGKPNTEAFF.

The V call is TRBV3-1, the J call TRBJ2-3; D ambiguous. CDR1 is LGHDT and CDR2 is YNNKEL in the germline V gene (reference sequence). V was trimmed by 1 base and J by 2 bases, leaving 7 bases between them. This CDR3 contains 14 residues. The CDR3 sequence: CASSQVGATDTQYF. The CDR3 DNA follows: TGTGCCAGCAGCCAAGTGGGCGCCACAGATACGCAGTATTTT.

The gene calls are TRBV7-2 and TRBJ1-1, with D possibly TRBD1 on 5 matching bases. The germline gives CDR1 SGHTA, CDR2 FQGNSA. Deletions cut 8 bases from V and 0 bases from J, with 10 bases between. The CDR3 contains 13 residues. The CDR3 spells CASGGGLNTEAFF. The CDR3 DNA sequence: TGTGCCAGCGGGGGAGGCCTGAACACTGAAGCTTTCTTT.

The CDR3: CAGGLAGVNEQFF. The CDR3 nucleotides read TGTGCCGGGGGACTAGCGGGAGTGAATGAGCAGTTCTTC. The chain links TRBV7-9 to TRBJ2-1, with TRBD2 identical over 14 bases. Trimming at V came to 11 bases and at J to 7 bases, leaving 4 bases not matched to a gene. CDR3 length: 13 amino acids. Germline V gene data show CDR1 as SEHNR and CDR2 as FQNEAQ (reference sequence).

This clonotype was seen just once. The chain employs TRBV4-3 and TRBJ1-3, with D tentatively TRBD1 (5 bases). V shed 0 bases and J shed 0 bases, with 9 bases lying between them. CDR1 and CDR2 from the germline V gene are LGHNA and YSLEER. The CDR3 contains 16 residues. For the CDR3, the DNA is TGCGCCAGCAGCCAAGATCAGGGCTACTCTGGAAACACCATATATTTT. It is translated as CASSQDQGYSGNTIYF.

The rearrangement uses TRBV20-1 and TRBJ2-7; TRBD2 matches 12 bases. V was pared by 6 bases and J by 4 bases, with 7 bases of the junction left unmatched. Looked up from germline, CDR1 is DFQATT and CDR2 is SNEGSKA (reference sequence). CDR3 length: 14 residues. CDR3 region: CSARSTSGSYEQYF. Here the CDR3 DNA reads TGCAGTGCCCGATCGACTAGCGGGAGTTACGAGCAGTACTTC.

V and J are TRBV4-2 and TRBJ2-3; D not resolved. Germline-derived CDR1 and CDR2 are LGHNA and YNFKEQ. The CDR3 runs to 14 residues. V was shortened by 0 bases and J by 3 bases, with 7 bases between the two germline ends. Here the CDR3 reads CASSQDQRTDTQYF. The CDR3 DNA sequence: TGTGCCAGCAGCCAAGATCAGAGGACAGATACGCAGTATTTT.

The genes are TRBV5-1 and TRBJ2-7; a weak D match, TRBD1 (5 bases). The germline V and J ends were trimmed by 6 bases and 5 bases, with 21 bases remaining between them. The CDR3 loop spans 15 amino acids. From germline, CDR1 is SGHRS and CDR2 YFSETQ. DNA for the CDR3: TGCGCCAGCACCCTAATGGCAGGGTCATTCCACGAGCAGTACTTC. It encodes CASTLMAGSFHEQYF.

The rearrangement joins TRBV20-1 to TRBJ2-5; D gene unclear. The length of the CDR3 is 12 residues. The germline CDR1 and CDR2 sequences are DFQATT and SNEGSKA (reference sequence). Trimming left V 6 bases short and J 2 bases short, with 10 bases between. The CDR3 reads CSATRVQETQYF. The DNA for the CDR3 is TGCAGTGCGACCCGGGTTCAAGAGACCCAGTACTTC.

The V and J genes are TRBV4-3 and TRBJ2-1; tentatively, D is TRBD1 (6 bases). With 0 bases removed from V and 4 bases from J, the gap between germline ends came to 19 bases. The CDR3 length is 18 residues. Germline CDR1 LGHNA, CDR2 YSLEER. The CDR3 nucleotides are TGCGCCAGCAGCCAAGATTATTCCCCACAGGGTCTTTACAATGAGCAGTTCTTC. It is translated as CASSQDYSPQGLYNEQFF.

The chain uses TRBV18 and TRBJ2-7; 8 nucleotides agree with TRBD2. This CDR3 has 16 residues. The V and J ends lost 4 bases and 4 bases, in that order; junction bases with no gene match: 12. Germline V CDR1 and CDR2: KGHSH, LQKENI. The CDR3 DNA follows: TGTGCCAGCTCACTCTGGGATAGCGGGACGAGGTACGAGCAGTACTTC. Translated: CASSLWDSGTRYEQYF. Complete variable domain (other parts from reference TRBV18 and TRBJ2-7): NAGVMQNPRHLVRRRGQEARLRCSPMKGHSHVYWYRQLPEEGLKFMVYLQKENIIDESGMPKERFSAEFPKEGPSILRIQQVVRGDSAAYFCASSLWDSGTRYEQYFGPGTRLTVT.

The chain uses TRBV20-1 and TRBJ1-1; no reliable D call. This CDR3 contains 14 residues. V shed 1 base and J shed 1 base, with 10 bases lying between them. Germline V gene lookup returns CDR1 DFQATT and CDR2 SNEGSKA (reference sequence). The CDR3 DNA reads TGCAGTGCTAGAGGGTTTACCCGGAACACTGAAGCTTTCTTT. This gives the protein CSARGFTRNTEAFF.

The CDR3 spells CSALQGALGNQPQHF. In nucleotides, the CDR3 is TGCAGTGCTTTACAGGGGGCTTTGGGCAATCAGCCCCAGCATTTT. J is TRBJ1-5 and V is TRBV20-1; 9 bases agree with TRBD1. The length of the CDR3 is 15 residues. The junction had 7 bases not matched to a gene; V was cut back by 5 bases and J by 2 bases. CDR1 and CDR2 from the germline V gene are DFQATT and SNEGSKA (reference sequence).

The chain combines TRBV19 with TRBJ2-3; 7 nucleotides line up with TRBD1. The CDR3 covers 14 residues. Germline V gene sequence: CDR1 LNHDA, CDR2 SQIVND (reference sequence). V dropped 9 bases and J dropped 4; count of bases not matched to a gene: 10. For the CDR3, the DNA is TGTGCCAGCTCCGGACAGGCCTTCCCAGATACGCAGTATTTT. This encodes CASSGQAFPDTQYF.

The chain is built from TRBV3-1 and TRBJ2-7; no definite D call. V lost 4 bases and J lost 0, with 13 bases in between. Germline CDR1 LGHDT, CDR2 YNNKEL (reference sequence). CDR3 length: 15 amino acids. Here the CDR3 reads CASSPDPWSSYEQYF. For the CDR3, the DNA is TGTGCCAGCAGCCCCGACCCTTGGAGCTCCTACGAGCAGTACTTC.

This rearrangement joins TRBV20-1 to TRBJ2-1; 9 bases are a match to TRBD2. CDR3 length: 14 residues. Trimming at V came to 3 bases and at J to 4 bases, leaving 4 bases not matched to a gene. The germline gives CDR1 DFQATT, CDR2 SNEGSKA (reference sequence). CDR3 in DNA: TGCAGTGCTAGTGAAGCGGGGGGTTACAATGAGCAGTTCTTC. Amino acid sequence: CSASEAGGYNEQFF.